These 28 T cell receptor beta chains were sequenced from one sample in a study of regulatory T cells in long-lasting Graves disease. This sample's time point: newly diagnosed GD, antithyroid drugs for less than 3 months. The TCR library used RNA extracted from PBMCs. Arm-PCR of CDR3 regions and iRepertoire HTBI primers were used to build TCR beta libraries. TCRdb fed the multiplex PCR reads into MiXCR, producing one record per CDR3 protein. The table includes fewer than 650,000 distinct CDR3 sequences, around 17% detected once. The same sample was also studied in work on T cells in Graves' hyperthyroidism and ophthalmopathy.

The sample in question was peripheral blood mononuclear cells (PBMCs), obtained at new diagnosis, from a patient treated with antithyroid drugs. All receptors come from a woman aged 25 to 39 with Graves disease.

The chain has TRBV5-6 and TRBJ1-5, with TRBD1 as a possible D gene (6 bases). Trimming took 2 bases from V and 2 from J, leaving 17 bases between them. CDR1 and CDR2 from the germline V gene are SGHDT and YYEEEE. The CDR3 is 17 amino acids. In DNA form, the CDR3 reads TGTGCCAGCAGCTTTTTCGGGATGGACAGCGGCAATCAGCCCCAGCATTTT. It translates to CASSFFGMDSGNQPQHF.

This clonotype was seen repeatedly, ten times or more. The CDR3 DNA sequence: TGCAGCGTTGGTACAGCCTACTACGAGCAGTACTTC. Translated, it gives CSVGTAYYEQYF. The chain joins TRBV29-1 to TRBJ2-7; D unresolved. The CDR3 is made up of 12 amino acids. V was trimmed by 4 bases and J by 3 bases, leaving 10 bases between them. The germline V gene has CDR1 SQVTM and CDR2 ANQGSEA.

This clonotype appeared a few times. The chain carries TRBV6-1 and TRBJ2-4; 8 nucleotides line up with TRBD1. The CDR3 totals 13 residues. V shed 7 bases, J shed 11 bases, and the junction held 10 bases outside the gene matches. From germline, CDR1 is MNHNS and CDR2 SASEGT. Written as DNA, the CDR3 is TGTGCCAGCACCGCCTGGACAGGGTCCCTTCAGTACTTC. It yields the protein CASTAWTGSLQYF.

In its sample, this clonotype was seen many times. The chain uses TRBV20-1 and TRBJ2-7; tentative D call: TRBD1 (6 bases). Looked up from germline, CDR1 is DFQATT and CDR2 is SNEGSKA (reference sequence). Deletions cut 7 bases from V and 6 bases from J, with 19 bases between. The CDR3 is 13 amino acids. This CDR3 is CSGEGELGSEQYF. CDR3 nucleotide sequence: TGCAGTGGAGAGGGGGAGCTTGGGAGCGAGCAGTACTTC.

This clonotype was counted ten times or more. The chain combines TRBV30 with TRBJ2-7; TRBD1 matches at 7 bases. J lost 2 bases, V lost 0 bases, and 4 bases had no gene match. CDR1 is GTSNPN, CDR2 SVGIG, per germline (reference sequence). The CDR3 extends over 14 amino acids. CDR3 sequence: CAWSVGDSTYEQYF. The CDR3 DNA reads as TGTGCCTGGAGTGTAGGGGACAGCACCTACGAGCAGTACTTC.

This clonotype was observed a handful of times. The gene calls are TRBV9 and TRBJ2-5; D remains unclear. The germline gives CDR1 SGDLS, CDR2 YYNGEE. V lost 0 bases to trimming and J lost 5 bases, with 11 bases between them. The CDR3 is 14 amino acids. The CDR3 DNA is TGTGCCAGCAGCGTAGAGGATGTGAGGGAGACCCAGTACTTC. Translated: CASSVEDVRETQYF.

The rearrangement links TRBV11-3 to TRBJ1-4; D not certain. The V end was cut by 2 bases, the J end by 2 bases, with 6 bases between. Germline CDR1 is SGHNT and CDR2 is YENEEA. The CDR3 extends over 14 amino acids. The CDR3 nucleotides are TGTGCCAGCAGCTTACGGGCGACTAATGAAAAACTGTTTTTT. Encoded protein: CASSLRATNEKLFF.

The chain uses TRBV5-1 and TRBJ1-2; TRBD1 might be the D (5 bases). Germline-derived CDR1 and CDR2 are SGHRS and YFSETQ. V dropped 4 bases and J dropped 3 bases, with 13 bases sitting between them. The CDR3 length is 14 residues. In DNA form, the CDR3 reads TGCGCCAGCAGCGGGGGGAACGTTGACTATGGCTACACCTTC. This sequence encodes CASSGGNVDYGYTF.

This clonotype was counted between two and nine times. The CDR3 DNA follows: TGTGCCACCAGTGATGAGGGCGGGACAGGGGGTAATGAGCAGTTCTTC. Translating gives CATSDEGGTGGNEQFF. V is TRBV24-1 and J is TRBJ2-1, with TRBD1 matching over 11 bases. The CDR3 is 16 residues long. After removal of 3 bases from V and 7 bases from J, the junction contained 7 bases not matched to a gene. Per the germline V gene, CDR1 is KGHDR and CDR2 is SFDVKD.

The V and J genes are TRBV18 and TRBJ2-1; 8 bases align to TRBD2. Germline CDR1 and CDR2: KGHSH and LQKENI. V lost 5 bases to trimming and J lost 4 bases; unmatched junction nucleotides: 4. This CDR3 comprises 14 residues. This CDR3 reads CASSISGTYNEQFF. The DNA of the CDR3 is TGTGCCAGCTCAATTAGCGGGACGTACAATGAGCAGTTCTTC. Looking up the rest from reference TRBV18 and TRBJ2-1 gives the full variable domain: NAGVMQNPRHLVRRRGQEARLRCSPMKGHSHVYWYRQLPEEGLKFMVYLQKENIIDESGMPKERFSAEFPKEGPSILRIQQVVRGDSAAYFCASSISGTYNEQFFGPGTRLTVL.

The table lists this clonotype with many counts. The V and J genes are TRBV15 and TRBJ2-1; D ambiguous. The CDR3 is 11 amino acids. Trimming took 6 bases from V and 6 from J, leaving 6 bases between them. From germline, CDR1 is LNHNV and CDR2 YYDKDF (reference sequence). CDR3 DNA: TGTGCCACCAGGGGAAGCAATGAGCAGTTCTTC. Translated, it gives CATRGSNEQFF.

The chain employs TRBV19 and TRBJ1-2, with D possibly being TRBD1 (6 bases). With 3 bases removed from V and 1 base from J, the gap between germline ends came to 9 bases. The CDR3 covers 14 residues. Germline CDR1 reads LNHDA; CDR2 reads SQIVND (reference sequence). CDR3: CASSISDSNYGYTF. CDR3 nucleotides: TGTGCCAGTAGTATTTCGGACAGTAACTATGGCTACACCTTC. The full variable domain, with the rest looked up from reference TRBV19 and TRBJ1-2, is DGGITQSPKYLFRKEGQNVTLSCEQNLNHDAMYWYRQDPGQGLRLIYYSQIVNDFQKGDIAEGYSVSREKKESFPLTVTSAQKNPTAFYLCASSISDSNYGYTFGSGTRLTVV.

Only one count was recorded for this clonotype. CDR3: CASSSRTGPLAGEGNEQFF. In DNA, the CDR3 is TGTGCCAGCAGCTCACGCACGGGTCCCCTTGCTGGGGAGGGCAATGAGCAGTTCTTC. V and J are TRBV7-9 and TRBJ2-1, with TRBD2 identical over 7 bases. J was trimmed by 6 bases and V by 4 bases; bases with no gene match: 21. This CDR3 has 19 residues. Looked up from germline, CDR1 is SEHNR and CDR2 is FQNEAQ (reference sequence).

This chain joins TRBV3-1 and TRBJ1-6; a possible D gene is TRBD1 (6 bases). The CDR3 extends over 15 amino acids. Per the germline V gene, CDR1 is LGHDT and CDR2 is YNNKEL (reference sequence). The germline V and J ends were trimmed by 2 bases and 6 bases, with 11 bases remaining between them. CDR3 amino acids: CASSQKRGFNSPLHF. The CDR3 nucleotides read TGTGCCAGCAGCCAAAAGAGGGGGTTTAATTCACCCCTCCACTTT.

This clonotype was found many times. The CDR3 region is CASSLVAGNQPQHF. The CDR3 coding sequence is TGTGCCAGCAGTTTAGTCGCAGGCAATCAGCCCCAGCATTTT. The chain has TRBV12-3 or TRBV12-4 and TRBJ1-5, with unresolved D. The CDR3 has 14 amino acids. V gave up 1 base and J gave up 2 bases, with 6 bases separating them.

In its sample, this clonotype was seen a few times. This chain joins TRBV20-1 and TRBJ2-3; D is perhaps TRBD2 (5 bases). V was trimmed by 0 bases and J by 1 base, leaving 8 bases between them. From germline, CDR1 is DFQATT and CDR2 SNEGSKA (reference sequence). This CDR3 region has 14 residues. CDR3 sequence: CSARDRRGTDTQYF. In nucleotides, the CDR3 is TGCAGTGCTAGAGATCGGCGGGGCACAGATACGCAGTATTTT.

This clonotype was observed at least ten times. The chain employs TRBV2 and TRBJ2-7; TRBD1 matches at 10 bases. Germline CDR1 and CDR2: SNHLY and FYNNEI. Trimming at V came to 8 bases and at J to 4 bases, leaving 11 bases not matched to a gene. The CDR3 spans 15 residues. For the CDR3, the DNA is TGTGCCAGCGGTGGAGGGGACAGGGGTTTGTACGAGCAGTACTTC. It specifies CASGGGDRGLYEQYF.

This clonotype has at least ten counts. The chain recombines TRBV7-2 with TRBJ2-5, with TRBD2 matching 7 bases. The CDR3 sequence is 12 residues long. Trimming cost V 5 bases and J 12 bases; bases outside gene matches: 9. The V gene's germline CDR1 is SGHTA and CDR2 FQGNSA. CDR3 residues: CASSQTGGPEYF. CDR3 DNA: TGTGCCAGCAGCCAGACGGGAGGCCCCGAGTACTTC.

This clonotype has more than one count but fewer than ten. The chain couples TRBV19 to TRBJ1-1; D unclear. This CDR3 spans 13 amino acids. The germline V gene encodes CDR1 LNHDA and CDR2 SQIVND (reference sequence). The ends were cut back, 8 bases at V and 6 bases at J, with 16 bases in the middle. CDR3 in amino acids: CASLGGGRAEAFF. As DNA, the CDR3 is TGTGCCAGTTTGGGAGGAGGGCGGGCTGAAGCTTTCTTT.

The V call is TRBV19, the J call TRBJ2-5; no firm D call. The DNA end is a closer match to TRBJ2-4, so the J assignment may be wrong. CDR3 length equals 12 residues. Germline loops: CDR1 LNHDA, CDR2 SQIVND (reference sequence). CDR3 nucleotides: TGTGCCAGTAGTATTAAAGGGAACATTCAGTACTTC. Its translation: CASSIKGNIQYF.

This clonotype was recorded at least ten times. The genes are TRBV5-1 and TRBJ2-3; D is unresolved. Germline-derived CDR1 and CDR2 are SGHRS and YFSETQ. The CDR3 runs to 15 residues. The V and J ends lost 1 base and 4 bases respectively, with 13 bases between them. CDR3 nucleotide sequence: TGCGCCAGCAGCTTGCCGCGTGAGGTGGCAGATACGCAGTATTTT. It yields the protein CASSLPREVADTQYF.

There are many counts of this clonotype. The chain's CDR3 is CASSSNSGGSYNEQFF. CDR3 bases: TGCGCCAGCAGCTCTAATAGCGGAGGCTCCTACAATGAGCAGTTCTTC. The V call is TRBV5-1, the J call TRBJ2-1; maybe TRBD2 (6 bases). There are 16 residues in the CDR3. The V gene lost 3 bases and the J gene lost 0 bases, with 13 bases spanning the gap. Germline CDR1 is SGHRS and CDR2 is YFSETQ.

This clonotype showed up many times. The rearrangement uses TRBV6-1 and TRBJ1-1; D is possibly TRBD1 (6 bases). The CDR3 has 14 residues. In germline, CDR1 is MNHNS, CDR2 SASEGT. Trimming removed 9 bases from V and 6 bases from J, with 20 bases in between. CDR3 in amino acids: CASYTQGGLSEAFF. The DNA for the CDR3 is TGTGCCAGTTACACACAGGGCGGACTCTCTGAAGCTTTCTTT.

This clonotype has more than one count but fewer than ten. The chain employs TRBV6-2 or TRBV6-3 and TRBJ1-3, with no clear D. V was pared by 5 bases and J by 4 bases, with 12 bases between. Germline lookup yields CDR1 MNHEY and CDR2 SVGEGT. The length of the CDR3 is 14 residues. The CDR3 sequence: CASSRPGNGNTIYF. The CDR3 DNA is TGTGCCAGCAGTCGCCCAGGAAACGGAAACACCATATATTTT.

Ten or more counts support this clonotype. The chain couples TRBV12-3 or TRBV12-4 to TRBJ1-5; D is ambiguous. The CDR3 totals 13 residues. V lost 7 bases and J 0 bases, leaving 7 bases between the germline ends. The CDR3 nucleotides are TGTGCCAGCACAGACTATAGCAATCAGCCCCAGCATTTT. Amino acid sequence: CASTDYSNQPQHF.

A remark on this clonotype: This likely comes from a read error, as the CDR3 has no conserved phenylalanine or tryptophan at its end. The chain recombines TRBV5-1 with TRBJ1-4, with D hard to call. The CDR3 spans 14 residues. Trimming removed 4 bases at V and 3 bases at J, with 10 bases between. From germline, CDR1 is SGHRS and CDR2 YFSETQ. CDR3 nucleotide sequence: TGCGCCAGCAGCGAACAGAACCCTAATGAAAAACTGTTTCTT. Translating gives CASSEQNPNEKLFL.

The table lists this clonotype with a few counts. The chain combines TRBV29-1 with TRBJ2-3; D is unclear. The CDR3 runs 12 residues. Germline V gives CDR1 SQVTM, CDR2 ANQGSEA. Trimming pared 3 bases from V and 6 bases from J, leaving 10 bases between. In DNA form, the CDR3 reads TGCAGCGTTGAGGGCCTTCGGGATACGCAGTATTTT. Translating gives CSVEGLRDTQYF.

This chain uses TRBV18 with TRBJ2-5, with 9 bases aligning to TRBD2. The CDR3 is 16 amino acids. J was trimmed by 5 bases and V by 6 bases; bases with no gene match: 13. CDR1 is KGHSH and CDR2 is LQKENI in the germline V gene. This chain's CDR3 is CASSLLAGASDETQYF. The CDR3 DNA sequence: TGTGCCAGCTCTCTCTTAGCGGGAGCAAGTGACGAGACCCAGTACTTC.